This T cell receptor beta chain was profiled in a study of Graves' ophthalmopathy and Graves' hyperthyroidism. Overall study findings and caveats: Most expanded clonotypes from thyroid (those above 0.001 frequency) were also found in blood.

With a duration under 3 months, ophthalmopathy in the donors showed moderate-to-severe activity, CAS ≥3 and NOSPECS ≥4. Out of 7.5 to 10 ml of fresh peripheral blood, PBMCs were obtained. In the case of this clonotype: Its antigen is unidentified.

Amplification of TCR beta CDR3 regions used RNA transcripts. The library came from an HTBI-primed first-round RT-PCR and a second-round multiplex PCR. TCRdb ran MiXCR on the multiplex PCR reads and lists one entry per CDR3 protein. The sample yields 740,000 or so distinct CDR3 sequences, 40% seen once. The V and J ends lost 6 bases and 1 base, in that order; junction bases with no gene match: 3. Germline assignment: CDR1 SNHLY and CDR2 FYNNEI. The CDR3 runs 13 residues. This sequence was found in an adult man with Graves' ophthalmopathy. This chain connects TRBV2 to TRBJ2-7; 7 nucleotides align to TRBD2. The sequencing input was peripheral blood. CDR3 loop: CASSAGLSYEQYF. CDR3 in DNA: TGTGCCAGCAGCGCGGGACTATCCTACGAGCAGTACTTC.